The T cell receptor beta chain under discussion was sequenced for a study of cytomegalovirus exposure and HLA in healthy donors. Study as a whole: There were nearly 120 million unique TCR beta sequences, drawn from about 180 million T cells, in an earlier analysis. The study placed around 80% of its 350 to 450 genotyped donors in the Caucasian-associated ancestry cluster. Study conclusions and caveats: Among TCR beta chains of equal frequency, HLA-associated ones were more clonally expanded in a later analysis.

The PCR ran on 60 Vbeta and 13 Jbeta primers. In the study's own analysis: Approximately 11 million of the roughly 77 million unique TCR beta chains counted in a later analysis were shared. Some clones are missing from TCRdb's copy, which holds only in-frame ones; the method was immunoSEQ multiplex PCR. V and J calls and clone size are given by that table; D and trimming were obtained from the DNA. The sample records approximately 120,000 clones, 60% to 85% being singletons. Comment on this clone: Its target is unknown.

The V end lost 3 bases, the J end lost 0 bases, and 9 bases lay between the germline ends. CDR1 LNHDA and CDR2 SQIVND come from the germline V gene (reference sequence). The CDR3 contains 15 residues. This clonotype was sampled from a woman aged 40 to 50 in good health and CMV-seropositive. Sequences were obtained from PBMCs. The chain joins TRBV19 to TRBJ1-5; no reliable D call. The CDR3 sequence: CASSISVSSNQPQHF. DNA of the CDR3: TGTGCCAGTAGTATCTCAGTATCTAGCAATCAGCCCCAGCATTTT.